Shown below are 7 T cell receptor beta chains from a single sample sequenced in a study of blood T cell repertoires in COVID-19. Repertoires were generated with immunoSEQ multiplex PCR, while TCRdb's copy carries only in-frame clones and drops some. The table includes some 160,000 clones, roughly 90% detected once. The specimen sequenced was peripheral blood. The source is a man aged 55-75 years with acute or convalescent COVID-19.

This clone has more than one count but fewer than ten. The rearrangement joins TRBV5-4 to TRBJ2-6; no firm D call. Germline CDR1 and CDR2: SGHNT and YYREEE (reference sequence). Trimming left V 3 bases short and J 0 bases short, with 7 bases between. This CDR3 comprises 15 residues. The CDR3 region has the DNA TGTGCCAGCAGCTCGAGTGTCTCTGGGGCCAACGTCCTGACTTTC. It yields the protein CASSSSVSGANVLTF.

CDR3 DNA sequence: TGTGCCAGCAGCCCCAGGTCTGGGGCCAACGTCCTGACTTTC. It yields the protein CASSPRSGANVLTF. The chain recombines TRBV5-4 with TRBJ2-6; D is unclear. The CDR3 contains 14 residues. Germline CDR1 reads SGHNT; CDR2 reads YYREEE (reference sequence). V was cut by 4 bases and J by 1 base, with 6 bases left in between.

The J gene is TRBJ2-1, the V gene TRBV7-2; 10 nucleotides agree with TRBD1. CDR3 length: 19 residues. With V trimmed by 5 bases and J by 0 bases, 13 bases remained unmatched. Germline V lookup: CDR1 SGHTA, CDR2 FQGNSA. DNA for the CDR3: TGTGCCAGCAGCCTACGGGGGACAGGGGCCATTAGCTCCTACAATGAGCAGTTCTTC. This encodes CASSLRGTGAISSYNEQFF.

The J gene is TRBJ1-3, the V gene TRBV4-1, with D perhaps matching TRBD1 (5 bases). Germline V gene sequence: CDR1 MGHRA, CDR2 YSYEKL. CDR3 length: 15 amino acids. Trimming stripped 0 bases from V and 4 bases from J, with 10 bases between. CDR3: CASSQETTAGNTIYF. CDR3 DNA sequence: TGCGCCAGCAGCCAAGAAACGACAGCAGGAAACACCATATATTTT.

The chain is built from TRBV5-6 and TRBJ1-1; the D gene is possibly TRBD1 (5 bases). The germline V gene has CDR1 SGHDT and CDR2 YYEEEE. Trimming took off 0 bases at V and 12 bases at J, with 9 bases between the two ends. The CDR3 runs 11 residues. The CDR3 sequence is CASSLGREPFF. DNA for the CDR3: TGTGCCAGCAGCTTGGGCAGGGAACCTTTCTTT.

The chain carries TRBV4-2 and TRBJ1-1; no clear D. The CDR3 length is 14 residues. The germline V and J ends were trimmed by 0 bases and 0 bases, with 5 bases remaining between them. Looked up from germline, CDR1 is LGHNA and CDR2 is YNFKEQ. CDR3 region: CASSQEAVNTEAFF. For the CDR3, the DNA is TGTGCCAGCAGCCAAGAGGCAGTGAACACTGAAGCTTTCTTT.

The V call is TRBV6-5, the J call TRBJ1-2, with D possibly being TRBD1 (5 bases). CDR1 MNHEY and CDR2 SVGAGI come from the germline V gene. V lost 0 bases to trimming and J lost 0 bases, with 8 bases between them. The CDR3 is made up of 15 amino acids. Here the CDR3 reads CASSYSRQTNYGYTF. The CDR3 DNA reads TGTGCCAGCAGTTACTCCCGACAGACTAACTATGGCTACACCTTC.